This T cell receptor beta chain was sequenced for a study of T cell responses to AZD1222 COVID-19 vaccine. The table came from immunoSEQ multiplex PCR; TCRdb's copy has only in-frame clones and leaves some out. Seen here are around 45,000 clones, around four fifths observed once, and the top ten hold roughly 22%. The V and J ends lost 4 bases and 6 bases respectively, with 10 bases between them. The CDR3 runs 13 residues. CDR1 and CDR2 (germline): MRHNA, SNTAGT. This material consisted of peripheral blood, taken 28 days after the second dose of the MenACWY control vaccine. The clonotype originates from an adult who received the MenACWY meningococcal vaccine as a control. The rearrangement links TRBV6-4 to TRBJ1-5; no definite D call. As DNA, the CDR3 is TGTGCCAGCAGTGTCTTAGGGTGTCAGCCCCAGCATTTT. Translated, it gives CASSVLGCQPQHF.